A single sample gave rise to the 6 T cell receptor beta chains below, sequenced in a study of response to subunit inactivated influenza vaccine. One entry per CDR3 protein, called by TCRdb with MiXCR from the RT-PCR reads. This table holds about 480,000 distinct CDR3 sequences, around 13% found once. This sample comprised PBMCs from blood, obtained 40 to 50 days after vaccination. All receptors come from a middle-aged man who received an inactivated influenza vaccine.

The sample holds a few counts of this clonotype. The V gene is TRBV14, the J gene TRBJ2-7, with TRBD2 matching 13 bases. Germline-derived CDR1 and CDR2 are SGHDN and FVKESK. Trimming cost V 2 bases and J 9 bases; bases outside gene matches: 13. The CDR3 runs 17 residues. Here the CDR3 DNA reads TGTGCCAGCAGCCAATCCGTCGGGACTAGCGGGGTTATTGCGCAGTACTTC. This translates into CASSQSVGTSGVIAQYF. Looking up the rest from reference TRBV14 and TRBJ2-7 gives the full variable domain: EAGVTQFPSHSVIEKGQTVTLRCDPISGHDNLYWYRRVMGKEIKFLLHFVKESKQDESGMPNNRFLAERTGGTYSTLKVQPAELEDSGVYFCASSQSVGTSGVIAQYFGPGTRLTVT.

The chain carries TRBV6-2 or TRBV6-3 and TRBJ2-7; D is uncertain. The CDR3 contains 15 residues. Germline loops: CDR1 MNHEY, CDR2 SVGEGT. The V end lost 6 bases, the J end lost 8 bases, and 23 bases lay between the germline ends. The CDR3 here is CASSAPAKGWGKQYF. DNA of the CDR3: TGTGCCAGCAGCGCGCCCGCGAAGGGATGGGGAAAGCAGTACTTC.

The CDR3 DNA reads as TGTGCCAGCAGCTTTTTCCCGGGACAGGGGATGTCAGAGACCCAGTACTTC. Its translation is CASSFFPGQGMSETQYF. The chain is built from TRBV11-2 and TRBJ2-5; 10 positions match TRBD1. The germline CDR1 and CDR2 sequences are SGHAT and FQNNGV. V lost 3 bases to trimming and J lost 4 bases; unmatched junction nucleotides: 11. The CDR3 totals 17 residues.

This clonotype was observed at least ten times. J is TRBJ2-7 and V is TRBV13; D possibly uses TRBD1 or TRBD2 (5 bases each). Trimming removed 5 bases at V and 5 bases at J, with 19 bases between. Germline V gives CDR1 PRHDT, CDR2 FYEKMQ (reference sequence). This CDR3 comprises 15 residues. CDR3 sequence reads: CASSRTPWGFNEQYF. The CDR3 DNA reads TGTGCCAGCAGCCGAACCCCTTGGGGGTTCAACGAGCAGTACTTC.

This clonotype was detected ten times or more. The rearrangement links TRBV12-3 or TRBV12-4 to TRBJ2-7; D tentatively reads TRBD1 or TRBD2 (5 bases each). CDR3 length: 14 residues. Trimming stripped 3 bases from V and 6 bases from J, with 15 bases between. CDR3 loop: CASSFWGTRVEQYF. The CDR3, as DNA: TGTGCCAGCAGTTTTTGGGGGACCCGGGTCGAGCAGTACTTC.

This clonotype was seen once. The rearrangement joins TRBV9 to TRBJ2-7; D is perhaps TRBD2 (6 bases). The CDR3 runs 13 residues. The V gene's germline CDR1 is SGDLS and CDR2 YYNGEE. V was pared by 0 bases and J by 5 bases, with 9 bases between. The CDR3 loop is CASSVGGLDEQYF. The CDR3 DNA is TGTGCCAGCAGCGTAGGGGGACTGGACGAGCAGTACTTC.